This T cell receptor (beta chain) comes out of a study of blood T cell repertoires in COVID-19. Germline V gives CDR1 SGHKS, CDR2 YYEKEE (reference sequence). V dropped 6 bases and J dropped 4; count of bases not matched to a gene: 8. The CDR3 is 14 amino acids. Some clones are missing from TCRdb's copy, which holds only in-frame ones; the method was immunoSEQ multiplex PCR. The sample lists about 270,000 clones, more than 65% occurring once. This clonotype was obtained from a woman younger than 30 with acute or convalescent COVID-19. The sample comprised peripheral blood. The V and J genes are TRBV5-5 and TRBJ2-7, with TRBD1 matching over 9 bases. The CDR3, as DNA: TGTGCCAGCAACACTCCGGGACAGGGATACGAGCAGTACTTC. Translated: CASNTPGQGYEQYF. Together with reference TRBV5-5 and TRBJ2-7, the CDR3 gives the full variable domain: DAGVTQSPTHLIKTRGQQVTLRCSPISGHKSVSWYQQVLGQGPQFIFQYYEKEERGRGNFPDRFSARQFPNYSSELNVNALLLGDSALYLCASNTPGQGYEQYFGPGTRLTVT.